This passage covers 20 T cell receptor beta chains from one sample sequenced in a study of T cell clonotyping in hematopoietic cell transplantation. This table comes from immunoSEQ multiplex PCR, and its TCRdb copy is limited to in-frame clones, with some not included. This table holds about 12,000 clones, roughly 83% found once. The sequencing used PBMCs, collected 100 days after allogeneic stem cell transplant. These receptors came from a female patient in her forties or fifties who had an allogeneic stem cell transplant from a related donor, so T cells may come from the graft donor. Some clones in this sample may be carry-over from other donors' samples.

This chain links TRBV14 with TRBJ2-3; D not certain. This CDR3 is built from 12 residues. Germline V CDR1 and CDR2: SGHDN, FVKESK. Trimming left V 3 bases short and J 6 bases short, with 7 bases between. In DNA form, the CDR3 reads TGTGCCAGCAGCCAGGTCCACGATACGCAGTATTTT. It specifies CASSQVHDTQYF.

The V call is TRBV6-6, the J call TRBJ2-7; 7 positions match TRBD1. CDR1 is MNHNY, CDR2 SVGAGI, per germline (reference sequence). CDR3 length: 16 amino acids. J lost 9 bases, V lost 2 bases, and 16 bases had no gene match. The CDR3 is CASSYPRPDWQGVQYF. DNA of the CDR3: TGTGCCAGCAGTTACCCTCGGCCGGACTGGCAGGGGGTGCAGTACTTC.

J is TRBJ2-2 and V is TRBV9; D perhaps matches TRBD2 (5 bases). V was trimmed by 2 bases and J by 4 bases, leaving 12 bases between them. This CDR3 contains 15 residues. The germline V gene has CDR1 SGDLS and CDR2 YYNGEE. The CDR3 region is CASSVGGRGTGELFF. CDR3 nucleotides: TGTGCCAGCAGCGTCGGCGGCCGGGGCACCGGGGAGCTGTTTTTT.

This chain links TRBV20-1 with TRBJ2-1, with unresolved D. The germline V gene encodes CDR1 DFQATT and CDR2 SNEGSKA (reference sequence). The CDR3 is made up of 9 amino acids. V was clipped by 3 bases and J by 7 bases, with 1 base between them. CDR3 loop: CSASNEQFF. In DNA form, the CDR3 reads TGCAGTGCTAGTAATGAGCAGTTCTTC.

This chain links TRBV5-1 with TRBJ2-7, with D uncertain. Germline V gives CDR1 SGHRS, CDR2 YFSETQ. V lost 4 bases and J lost 4, with 12 bases in between. The CDR3 sequence is 13 residues long. As DNA, the CDR3 is TGCGCCAGCAGCATCCTTGACACTTACGAGCAGTACTTC. The encoded protein is CASSILDTYEQYF.

The chain combines TRBV30 with TRBJ2-7; D possibly corresponds to TRBD2 (5 bases). V gave up 4 bases and J gave up 1 base, with 11 bases separating them. CDR3 length equals 13 residues. Germline V lookup: CDR1 GTSNPN, CDR2 SVGIG (reference sequence). CDR3 sequence: CAWNPGISYEQYF. For the CDR3, the DNA is TGTGCCTGGAATCCCGGGATATCCTACGAGCAGTACTTC.

V usage is TRBV30 and J usage is TRBJ1-2, with 8 bases that match TRBD1. CDR3 size: 17 residues. Germline trimming cut 5 bases from V and 8 bases from J; bases unmatched to any gene: 22. Per germline, CDR1 GTSNPN and CDR2 SVGIG (reference sequence). This CDR3 is CAWDRSRERTGLNGYTF. The CDR3 DNA is TGTGCCTGGGATAGATCCAGAGAGCGGACAGGGTTAAACGGCTACACCTTC.

V usage is TRBV6-5 and J usage is TRBJ1-5; D is unresolved. The CDR3 runs to 13 residues. V was shortened by 5 bases and J by 6 bases, with 11 bases between the two germline ends. Germline CDR1 MNHEY, CDR2 SVGAGI. The CDR3 DNA follows: TGTGCCAGCAGTCCCGGAGTGAGTCAGCCCCAGCATTTT. Its protein is CASSPGVSQPQHF.

The genes are TRBV19 and TRBJ2-3; 7 positions agree with TRBD1. The CDR3 length is 12 residues. In germline, CDR1 is LNHDA, CDR2 SQIVND (reference sequence). The J segment lost 5 bases and the V segment lost 7 bases, leaving 3 bases of the junction unmatched. CDR3 nucleotides: TGTGCCAGTAACAGGGGCGAAGATACGCAGTATTTT. Encoded protein: CASNRGEDTQYF.

This chain uses TRBV29-1 with TRBJ1-5; the D is unclear. Germline V gene sequence: CDR1 SQVTM, CDR2 ANQGSEA. The CDR3 spans 13 residues. V was trimmed by 6 bases and J by 2 bases, leaving 11 bases between them. DNA of the CDR3: TGCAGCGTAACAGTTTCTGGCAATCAGCCCCAGCATTTT. This translates into CSVTVSGNQPQHF.

The J gene is TRBJ2-7, the V gene TRBV19; TRBD1 aligns across 8 bases. CDR3 length equals 14 residues. The V gene end was trimmed by 10 bases and the J gene end by 7 bases; junction bases not matched to a gene: 15. Germline CDR1 and CDR2: LNHDA and SQIVND (reference sequence). Here the CDR3 DNA reads TGTGCCACAGCTAATCAGGGGGCGCGGGGAGAGCAGTACTTC. It encodes CATANQGARGEQYF. Supplemented by reference TRBV19 and TRBJ2-7, the full variable domain reads DGGITQSPKYLFRKEGQNVTLSCEQNLNHDAMYWYRQDPGQGLRLIYYSQIVNDFQKGDIAEGYSVSREKKESFPLTVTSAQKNPTAFYLCATANQGARGEQYFGPGTRLTVT.

This clone was seen just once. The rearrangement uses TRBV30 and TRBJ2-7; D is possibly TRBD2 (7 bases). CDR1 and CDR2 (germline): GTSNPN, SVGIG (reference sequence). Trimming left V 4 bases short and J 5 bases short, with 18 bases between. The CDR3 extends over 14 amino acids. The CDR3: CAWTGTRGGNEQYF. The CDR3 bases are TGTGCCTGGACCGGGACCAGGGGAGGGAACGAGCAGTACTTC.

This clone was observed a few times. V is TRBV4-1 and J is TRBJ1-2; TRBD1 is a possible D gene (5 bases). V was cut by 4 bases and J by 8 bases, with 14 bases left in between. The CDR3 runs 13 residues. Germline CDR1 is MGHRA and CDR2 is YSYEKL. CDR3 sequence reads: CASSRWQGDGYTF. DNA of the CDR3: TGCGCCAGCAGCCGGTGGCAGGGCGACGGCTACACCTTC.

The gene calls are TRBV29-1 and TRBJ1-5; D is uncertain. V lost 4 bases and J lost 4, with 8 bases in between. This CDR3 has 12 amino acids. Germline-derived CDR1 and CDR2 are SQVTM and ANQGSEA. The CDR3 coding sequence is TGCAGCGTTGGGGAGGGTAATCAGCCCCAGCATTTT. Its protein is CSVGEGNQPQHF.

This chain uses TRBV7-6 with TRBJ1-4; 7 nucleotides match TRBD1. V dropped 0 bases and J dropped 8; count of bases not matched to a gene: 6. CDR1 and CDR2 (germline): SGHVS, FNYEAQ. The CDR3 runs to 15 residues. The CDR3 here is CASSLAPGTEEKLFF. The CDR3 DNA follows: TGTGCCAGCAGCTTAGCGCCGGGGACAGAAGAAAAACTGTTTTTT.

The chain couples TRBV6-5 to TRBJ2-7; D tentatively fits TRBD1 or TRBD2 (5 bases each). CDR1 is MNHEY, CDR2 SVGAGI, per germline. The CDR3 contains 15 residues. V lost 4 bases, J lost 6 bases, and 19 bases lay in between. CDR3 region: CASSSLNFQGTEQYF. The CDR3, as DNA: TGTGCCAGCAGTTCACTCAACTTCCAAGGGACCGAGCAGTACTTC.

This chain joins TRBV19 and TRBJ2-5, with 7 bases aligning to TRBD2. Gene TRBJ2-7 matches the end of the DNA better, so the J call may be wrong. Germline V gene lookup returns CDR1 LNHDA and CDR2 SQIVND (reference sequence). CDR3 size: 12 residues. CDR3 nucleotide sequence: TGTGCCAGTAGTCCGGGGGGAGCCGAGCAGTACTTC. This translates into CASSPGGAEQYF.

This clone has only one observation. CDR3 protein: CASSGSIGELFF. The CDR3 DNA is TGTGCCAGCAGCGGGAGTATCGGGGAGCTGTTTTTT. This chain connects TRBV6-5 to TRBJ2-2, with D possibly being TRBD2 (6 bases). V lost 6 bases and J 7 bases, leaving 9 bases between the germline ends. Germline V gene lookup returns CDR1 MNHEY and CDR2 SVGAGI. The CDR3 spans 12 residues.

J is TRBJ2-1 and V is TRBV30; the D is unclear. The V gene's germline CDR1 is GTSNPN and CDR2 SVGIG (reference sequence). V lost 0 bases, J lost 4 bases, and 10 bases lay in between. The CDR3 extends over 14 amino acids. For the CDR3, the DNA is TGTGCCTGGAGTGTCGGTCGGGTGTACAATGAGCAGTTCTTC. Translation: CAWSVGRVYNEQFF.

This clone qualifies as large. The chain recombines TRBV29-1 with TRBJ1-1, with a possible D match to TRBD1 (6 bases). The CDR3 sequence is 12 residues long. Between the trimmed V and J ends, which lost 7 bases and 4 bases, there was a span of 13 bases. Germline values: CDR1 SQVTM, CDR2 ANQGSEA. CDR3 residues: CSAASQGTEAFF. CDR3 DNA: TGCAGCGCCGCGTCACAGGGCACTGAAGCTTTCTTT.